This entry features one T cell receptor beta chain sequence. One junction end disagrees with the germline gene, perhaps due to a read error. Germline values: CDR1 LGHNT, CDR2 FRNRAP. There are 19 residues in the CDR3. The entry originates in a study of blood T cells in healthy people across ages. Then a second PCR, running roughly 7 to 12 cycles, was carried out with a sample-barcoded 5' primer and a J-beta primer mix. TCRdb itself ran the 5' RACE reads through MiXCR, one entry per CDR3 protein. The sample carries over 1.5 million distinct CDR3 sequences, around half recorded once. Sequenced: blood. The chain recombines TRBV12-5 with TRBJ2-1, with D tentatively TRBD1 (6 bases). The receptor comes from a woman aged 40 to 50 in good health. The CDR3 bases are TGTGTTAGTGGTTTGGTAGGTAGGGGGTTATCGATCTCCTACAATGAGCAGTTCTTC. Protein: CVSGLVGRGLSISYNEQFF.